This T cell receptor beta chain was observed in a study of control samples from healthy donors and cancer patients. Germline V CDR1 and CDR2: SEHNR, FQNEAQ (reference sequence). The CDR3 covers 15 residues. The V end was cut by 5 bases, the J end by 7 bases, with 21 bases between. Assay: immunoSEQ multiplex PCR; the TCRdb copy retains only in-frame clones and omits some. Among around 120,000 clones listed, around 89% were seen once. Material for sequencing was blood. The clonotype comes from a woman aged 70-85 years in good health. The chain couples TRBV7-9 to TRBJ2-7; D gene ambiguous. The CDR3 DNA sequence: TGTGCCAGCAGCATCGCCGGCTACCCCCCAACAGAGCAGTACTTC. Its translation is CASSIAGYPPTEQYF.